This T cell receptor (beta chain) was retrieved from a study of CD8+ T cells in alopecia areata. A few counts support this clone. The treatment was: oral pan-JAK inhibitor, 5-10 mg twice daily. Germline CDR1 and CDR2: MNHEY and SMNVEV (reference sequence). V lost 3 bases and J lost 1; bases outside the gene matches: 5. The CDR3 consists of 15 residues. Extraction and reverse transcription of RNA yielded cDNA as the sequencing template. Some clones are missing from TCRdb's copy, which holds only in-frame ones; the method was immunoSEQ multiplex PCR. Of some 200,000 clones listed, 55% to 70% are singletons.

The V call is TRBV27, the J call TRBJ1-1; 7 bases are shared with TRBD1. The clonotype comes from a human donor with alopecia areata. Specimen: CD4+ T cells sorted from blood, collected at week 4, from a patient treated with tofacitinib. The CDR3 coding sequence is TGTGCCAGCAGTTTGCTCCAGGGGGGGAACACTGAAGCTTTCTTT. Amino acid sequence: CASSLLQGGNTEAFF.